These 29 T cell receptor beta chains share one sample of origin, sequenced in a study of beta chain features in type 1 diabetes. Since all of the isolated RNA was reverse transcribed, expressed TCRB transcripts were what got sequenced. The method was immunoSEQ multiplex PCR; TCRdb's version includes in-frame clones alone and lacks a portion of them. This table has 400,000 to 500,000 clones, 14% appearing once. Sequencing was performed on naive CD4+ T cells from blood. Receptors originate from a man younger than 45 in good health.

The rearrangement uses TRBV2 and TRBJ2-3, with 8 bases matching TRBD1. CDR1 and CDR2 (germline): SNHLY, FYNNEI. The junction had 15 bases not matched to a gene; V was cut back by 5 bases and J by 2 bases. This CDR3 spans 18 amino acids. The CDR3 protein is CASSSTQSWDRPTDTQYF. In nucleotides, the CDR3 is TGTGCCAGCAGTTCTACACAATCCTGGGACAGGCCCACAGATACGCAGTATTTT.

The sample holds a few counts of this clone. The CDR3 nucleotides are TGTGCCAGTAGTATGGGGGTTGCCTATGGCTACACCTTC. This gives the protein CASSMGVAYGYTF. The chain recombines TRBV19 with TRBJ1-2; weak D call: TRBD1 (5 bases). V was pared by 3 bases and J by 4 bases, with 9 bases between. Germline V gene sequence: CDR1 LNHDA, CDR2 SQIVND (reference sequence). The CDR3 consists of 13 residues. Filled out from reference TRBV19 and TRBJ1-2, the complete variable domain reads DGGITQSPKYLFRKEGQNVTLSCEQNLNHDAMYWYRQDPGQGLRLIYYSQIVNDFQKGDIAEGYSVSREKKESFPLTVTSAQKNPTAFYLCASSMGVAYGYTFGSGTRLTVV.

This chain joins TRBV25-1 and TRBJ2-2; D remains unclear. V was trimmed by 4 bases and J by 2 bases, leaving 11 bases between them. CDR3 length: 15 amino acids. Germline V gives CDR1 MGHDK, CDR2 SYGVNS. Here the CDR3 reads CASSARPLNTGELFF. The CDR3, as DNA: TGTGCCAGCAGTGCTAGACCACTCAACACCGGGGAGCTGTTTTTT.

The chain uses TRBV14 and TRBJ1-3, with D unclear. CDR3 length equals 13 residues. Trimming removed 1 base from V and 3 bases from J, with 4 bases in between. Per the germline V gene, CDR1 is SGHDN and CDR2 is FVKESK. The CDR3 DNA sequence: TGTGCCAGCAGCCAAGTACGTGGAAACACCATATATTTT. It translates to CASSQVRGNTIYF.

This clone was observed a few times. This chain links TRBV7-2 with TRBJ2-7, with 13 bases matching TRBD2. The germline V gene encodes CDR1 SGHTA and CDR2 FQGNSA. This CDR3 has 14 residues. The V and J ends lost 6 bases and 4 bases, in that order; junction bases with no gene match: 3. As DNA, the CDR3 is TGTGCCAGCAGTACGACTAGCGGGGGGTACGAGCAGTACTTC. Its translation is CASSTTSGGYEQYF. The full variable domain, with the rest looked up from reference TRBV7-2 and TRBJ2-7, is GAGVSQSPSNKVTEKGKDVELRCDPISGHTALYWYRQSLGQGLEFLIYFQGNSAPDKSGLPSDRFSAERTGGSVSTLTIQRTQQEDSAVYLCASSTTSGGYEQYFGPGTRLTVT.

The chain recombines TRBV29-1 with TRBJ1-4, with D uncertain. V dropped 7 bases and J dropped 0 bases, with 9 bases sitting between them. The V gene's germline CDR1 is SQVTM and CDR2 ANQGSEA. The CDR3 extends over 13 amino acids. CDR3 residues: CSAETTTNEKLFF. The DNA for the CDR3 is TGCAGCGCGGAGACAACAACTAATGAAAAACTGTTTTTT.

This clone was seen a few times. The V call is TRBV9, the J call TRBJ2-1, with a possible D match to TRBD1 (5 bases). The length of the CDR3 is 15 residues. Germline CDR1 reads SGDLS; CDR2 reads YYNGEE. The ends were cut back, 4 bases at V and 2 bases at J, with 13 bases in the middle. DNA of the CDR3: TGTGCCAGCAGCCCCGACAGTTATGCCTACAATGAGCAGTTCTTC. It is translated as CASSPDSYAYNEQFF.

The CDR3 reads CASSTRTGLQETQYF. DNA of the CDR3: TGTGCCAGTAGTACAAGGACAGGGCTGCAGGAGACCCAGTACTTC. The chain combines TRBV19 with TRBJ2-5; 8 bases fit TRBD1. With V trimmed by 4 bases and J by 5 bases, 9 bases remained unmatched. This CDR3 spans 15 amino acids. The germline gives CDR1 LNHDA, CDR2 SQIVND (reference sequence).

This clone was recorded a few times. J is TRBJ2-5 and V is TRBV14; D is perhaps TRBD2 (5 bases). CDR1 is SGHDN and CDR2 is FVKESK in the germline V gene. Trimming cost V 4 bases and J 7 bases, with 10 bases left between them. This CDR3 has 12 residues. For the CDR3, the DNA is TGTGCCAGCAGCCCCCCCAGCGGGACCCAGTACTTC. It codes for CASSPPSGTQYF.

Details on this clone: A much larger clone is a single base away; this may be a read error. The CDR3 DNA is TGTGCCAGCAGCTACACAGATACGCAGTATTTT. Its translation is CASSYTDTQYF. This sequence joins TRBV7-8 and TRBJ2-3; D not certain. The V end was cut by 4 bases, the J end by 2 bases, with 1 base between. CDR3 length: 11 amino acids. CDR1 is SGHVS, CDR2 FQNEAQ, per germline.

The chain has TRBV4-1 and TRBJ1-2; D is uncertain. Germline V CDR1 and CDR2: MGHRA, YSYEKL. CDR3 length: 13 residues. V was clipped by 3 bases and J by 3 bases, with 8 bases between them. The CDR3 nucleotides are TGCGCCAGCAGCCAGGGAACTTACTATGGCTACACCTTC. It codes for CASSQGTYYGYTF.

V is TRBV7-2 and J is TRBJ2-5; D is unclear. Trimming pared 5 bases from V and 5 bases from J, leaving 9 bases between. CDR1 and CDR2 from the germline V gene are SGHTA and FQGNSA. The CDR3 runs 12 residues. CDR3 DNA sequence: TGTGCCAGCAGCCGTTACTTTGAGACCCAGTACTTC. This sequence encodes CASSRYFETQYF.

This clone came up a few times. The chain carries TRBV2 and TRBJ2-5; D uncertain. This CDR3 has 10 amino acids. Trimming left V 6 bases short and J 4 bases short, with 3 bases between. Germline CDR1 is SNHLY and CDR2 is FYNNEI. DNA of the CDR3: TGTGCCAGCAGGACAGAGACCCAGTACTTC. The encoded protein is CASRTETQYF. The variable domain in full, with the rest retrieved from reference TRBV2 and TRBJ2-5, is EPEVTQTPSHQVTQMGQEVILRCVPISNHLYFYWYRQILGQKVEFLVSFYNNEISEKSEIFDDQFSVERPDGSNFTLKIRSTKLEDSAMYFCASRTETQYFGPGTRLLVL.

This clone has a handful of counts. V and J are TRBV9 and TRBJ1-1; D is uncertain. CDR1 and CDR2 (germline): SGDLS, YYNGEE. V was trimmed by 2 bases and J by 3 bases, leaving 8 bases between them. The CDR3 runs to 13 residues. CDR3 DNA: TGTGCCAGCAGCGTTATGGGAGACACTGAAGCTTTCTTT. Amino acid sequence: CASSVMGDTEAFF. The variable domain in full, with the rest retrieved from reference TRBV9 and TRBJ1-1, is DSGVTQTPKHLITATGQRVTLRCSPRSGDLSVYWYQQSLDQGLQFLIQYYNGEERAKGNILERFSAQQFPDLHSELNLSSLELGDSALYFCASSVMGDTEAFFGQGTRLTVV.

The genes are TRBV9 and TRBJ2-2; 9 bases match TRBD1. V was clipped by 3 bases and J by 6 bases; unmatched bases: 12. Germline CDR1 SGDLS, CDR2 YYNGEE. The CDR3 length is 17 residues. In DNA, the CDR3 is TGTGCCAGCAGCGCGGGGACAGGGTCGCCTCGACCCGGGGAGCTGTTTTTT. Translation: CASSAGTGSPRPGELFF. Full variable domain (missing parts from reference TRBV9 and TRBJ2-2): DSGVTQTPKHLITATGQRVTLRCSPRSGDLSVYWYQQSLDQGLQFLIQYYNGEERAKGNILERFSAQQFPDLHSELNLSSLELGDSALYFCASSAGTGSPRPGELFFGEGSRLTVL.

This clone came up a few times. The chain is built from TRBV13 and TRBJ2-3; D is unresolved. There are 12 residues in the CDR3. Trimming removed 6 bases from V and 9 bases from J, with 13 bases in between. CDR1 is PRHDT and CDR2 is FYEKMQ in the germline V gene (reference sequence). The CDR3 sequence: CASSRLGPTQYF. CDR3 in DNA: TGTGCCAGCAGTCGGCTAGGGCCGACGCAGTATTTT.

There are a few counts of this clone. This rearrangement joins TRBV29-1 to TRBJ2-1; no clear D. This CDR3 contains 11 residues. Per the germline V gene, CDR1 is SQVTM and CDR2 is ANQGSEA. V lost 7 bases, J lost 3 bases, and 7 bases lay in between. CDR3 loop: CSGAVYNEQFF. The CDR3 nucleotides read TGCAGCGGGGCCGTCTACAATGAGCAGTTCTTC.

This clone was counted only a few times. This sequence joins TRBV7-2 and TRBJ2-3; 8 positions agree with TRBD2. Per the germline V gene, CDR1 is SGHTA and CDR2 is FQGNSA. This CDR3 comprises 15 residues. V trimming: 5 bases; J trimming: 2 bases; junction bases outside the gene matches: 6. CDR3 loop: CASSPTGGATDTQYF. For the CDR3, the DNA is TGTGCCAGCAGCCCTACGGGGGGGGCCACAGATACGCAGTATTTT. The entire variable domain, with the rest obtained from reference TRBV7-2 and TRBJ2-3, is as follows: GAGVSQSPSNKVTEKGKDVELRCDPISGHTALYWYRQSLGQGLEFLIYFQGNSAPDKSGLPSDRFSAERTGGSVSTLTIQRTQQEDSAVYLCASSPTGGATDTQYFGPGTRLTVL.

V and J are TRBV30 and TRBJ2-4, with 8 bases fitting TRBD2. CDR3 length: 15 amino acids. V shed 3 bases, J shed 5 bases, and the junction held 9 bases outside the gene matches. Per the germline V gene, CDR1 is GTSNPN and CDR2 is SVGIG (reference sequence). The CDR3: CAWRNGLAGQNIQYF. For the CDR3, the DNA is TGTGCCTGGAGGAACGGACTAGCTGGCCAAAACATTCAGTACTTC.

Only a few counts were recorded for this clone. The chain carries TRBV9 and TRBJ1-5, with D unresolved. The CDR3 contains 15 residues. Germline loops: CDR1 SGDLS, CDR2 YYNGEE. The germline V and J ends were trimmed by 0 bases and 0 bases, with 7 bases remaining between them. Written as DNA, the CDR3 is TGTGCCAGCAGCGTAGACGGGGATAGCAATCAGCCCCAGCATTTT. Translation: CASSVDGDSNQPQHF. The whole variable domain, filled in from reference TRBV9 and TRBJ1-5, reads DSGVTQTPKHLITATGQRVTLRCSPRSGDLSVYWYQQSLDQGLQFLIQYYNGEERAKGNILERFSAQQFPDLHSELNLSSLELGDSALYFCASSVDGDSNQPQHFGDGTRLSIL.

In nucleotides, the CDR3 is TGCGCCAGCAGCCCTAGACAGGCTCTGAACACTGAAGCTTTCTTT. This translates into CASSPRQALNTEAFF. The chain carries TRBV4-3 and TRBJ1-1; a possible D gene is TRBD1 (6 bases). Germline CDR1 reads LGHNA; CDR2 reads YSLEER. This CDR3 has 15 residues. Trimming removed 4 bases from V and 0 bases from J, with 12 bases in between.

Only a few counts were recorded for this clone. The chain has TRBV5-4 and TRBJ2-3; D is undetermined. Germline V CDR1 and CDR2: SGHNT, YYREEE (reference sequence). This CDR3 region has 16 residues. V dropped 4 bases and J dropped 3 bases, with 18 bases sitting between them. DNA for the CDR3: TGTGCCAGCAGCCCTCGCGGTGGGCTTAGTACAGATACGCAGTATTTT. As protein: CASSPRGGLSTDTQYF.

This clone has more than one count but fewer than ten. The genes are TRBV9 and TRBJ2-1; 8 nucleotides match TRBD2. Germline CDR1 SGDLS, CDR2 YYNGEE. V gave up 3 bases and J gave up 5 bases; unmatched junction bases: 7. The CDR3 covers 15 residues. CDR3 DNA sequence: TGTGCCAGCAGCGACCCGGGGGGGCCCGACAATGAGCAGTTCTTC. This translates into CASSDPGGPDNEQFF.

This clone appeared a few times. This chain joins TRBV30 and TRBJ1-5; D remains ambiguous. The CDR3 covers 13 residues. V lost 1 base, J lost 7 bases, and 11 bases lay in between. CDR1 is GTSNPN and CDR2 is SVGIG in the germline V gene (reference sequence). The CDR3 loop is CAWSGALGQPQHF. As DNA, the CDR3 is TGTGCCTGGAGTGGGGCTCTGGGGCAGCCCCAGCATTTT.

This chain connects TRBV30 to TRBJ2-1; TRBD1 or TRBD2 may be the D gene (6 bases each). Trimming removed 0 bases at V and 6 bases at J, with 15 bases between. The CDR3 is 15 residues long. In germline, CDR1 is GTSNPN, CDR2 SVGIG (reference sequence). The CDR3 coding sequence is TGTGCCTGGAGTGTCTGGAGGGGGGCGATCAATGAGCAGTTCTTC. Translating gives CAWSVWRGAINEQFF.

The V gene is TRBV7-9, the J gene TRBJ2-4, with no clear D. Looked up from germline, CDR1 is SEHNR and CDR2 is FQNEAQ (reference sequence). CDR3 size: 16 residues. Trimming removed 2 bases from V and 0 bases from J, with 11 bases in between. DNA for the CDR3: TGTGCCAGCAGCTTAATCCCCAATATAGCCAAAAACATTCAGTACTTC. It codes for CASSLIPNIAKNIQYF.

This clone was counted between two and nine times. The rearrangement links TRBV18 to TRBJ2-5; a possible D gene is TRBD1 (6 bases). V was trimmed by 3 bases and J by 1 base, leaving 15 bases between them. Germline values: CDR1 KGHSH, CDR2 LQKENI. The CDR3 runs 16 residues. CDR3 loop: CASSPPGVRIQETQYF. In DNA, the CDR3 is TGTGCCAGCTCACCCCCAGGGGTTCGTATCCAAGAGACCCAGTACTTC.

This clone has only a few counts. The rearrangement uses TRBV2 and TRBJ1-5; D remains ambiguous. The CDR3 is 15 residues long. Trimming removed 0 bases from V and 7 bases from J, with 13 bases in between. Germline CDR1 is SNHLY and CDR2 is FYNNEI. The CDR3 DNA reads TGTGCCAGCAGTGAAGCTTTAAGGGTGAGGCAGCCCCAGCATTTT. It translates to CASSEALRVRQPQHF. Based on the CDR3 plus reference TRBV2 and TRBJ1-5, the full variable domain is EPEVTQTPSHQVTQMGQEVILRCVPISNHLYFYWYRQILGQKVEFLVSFYNNEISEKSEIFDDQFSVERPDGSNFTLKIRSTKLEDSAMYFCASSEALRVRQPQHFGDGTRLSIL.

This clone occurred a few times. This same CDR3 is encoded by further DNA sequences in the sample. The chain joins TRBV7-2 to TRBJ1-2; a weak D match, TRBD1 (6 bases). The CDR3 totals 13 residues. In germline, CDR1 is SGHTA, CDR2 FQGNSA. Trimming left V 5 bases short and J 2 bases short, with 9 bases between. CDR3 in amino acids: CASSPGQNYGYTF. The CDR3 bases are TGTGCCAGCAGCCCCGGACAGAACTATGGCTACACCTTC.